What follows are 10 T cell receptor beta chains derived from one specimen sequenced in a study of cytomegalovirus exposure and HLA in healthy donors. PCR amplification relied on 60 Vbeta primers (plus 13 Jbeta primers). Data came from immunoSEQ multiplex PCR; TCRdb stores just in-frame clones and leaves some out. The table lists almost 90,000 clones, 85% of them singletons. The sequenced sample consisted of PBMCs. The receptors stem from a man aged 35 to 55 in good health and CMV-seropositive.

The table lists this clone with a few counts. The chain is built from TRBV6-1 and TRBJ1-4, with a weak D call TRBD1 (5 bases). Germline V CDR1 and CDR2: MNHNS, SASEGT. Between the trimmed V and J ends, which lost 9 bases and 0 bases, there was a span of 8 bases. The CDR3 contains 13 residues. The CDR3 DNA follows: TGTGCCAGACCCAGGGCAACTAATGAAAAACTGTTTTTT. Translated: CARPRATNEKLFF.

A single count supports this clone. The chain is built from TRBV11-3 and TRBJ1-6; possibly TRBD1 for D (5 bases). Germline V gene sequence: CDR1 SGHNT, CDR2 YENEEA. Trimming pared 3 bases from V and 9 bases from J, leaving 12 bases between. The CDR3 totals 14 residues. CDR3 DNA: TGTGCCAGCAGCTTGGAAGGGGTGGGTTCACCCCTCCACTTT. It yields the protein CASSLEGVGSPLHF.

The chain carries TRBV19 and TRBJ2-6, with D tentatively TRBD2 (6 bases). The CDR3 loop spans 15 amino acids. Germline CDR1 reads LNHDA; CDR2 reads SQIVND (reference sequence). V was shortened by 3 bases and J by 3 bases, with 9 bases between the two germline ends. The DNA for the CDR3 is TGTGCCAGTAGTATGGGGGGAGGTGGGGCCAACGTCCTGACTTTC. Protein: CASSMGGGGANVLTF.

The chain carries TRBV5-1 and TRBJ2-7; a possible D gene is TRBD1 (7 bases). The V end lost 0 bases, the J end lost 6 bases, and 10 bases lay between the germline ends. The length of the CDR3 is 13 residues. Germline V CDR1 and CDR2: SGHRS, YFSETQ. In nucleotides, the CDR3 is TGCGCCAGCAGCTTGGGCCAGGGGGGCGAGCAGTACTTC. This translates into CASSLGQGGEQYF.

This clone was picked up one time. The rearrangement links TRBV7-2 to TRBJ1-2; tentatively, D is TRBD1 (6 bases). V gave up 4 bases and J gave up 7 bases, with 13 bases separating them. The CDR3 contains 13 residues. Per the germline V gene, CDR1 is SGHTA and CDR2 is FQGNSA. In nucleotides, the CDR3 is TGTGCCAGCAGCTCGGATGGGACACTTGGCTACACCTTC. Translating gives CASSSDGTLGYTF.

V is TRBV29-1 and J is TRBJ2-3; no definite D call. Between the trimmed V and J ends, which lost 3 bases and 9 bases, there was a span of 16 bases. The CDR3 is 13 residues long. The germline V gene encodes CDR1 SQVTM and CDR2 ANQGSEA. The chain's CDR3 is CSVDEPNPRTQYF. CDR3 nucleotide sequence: TGCAGCGTTGACGAACCCAACCCTAGGACGCAGTATTTT.

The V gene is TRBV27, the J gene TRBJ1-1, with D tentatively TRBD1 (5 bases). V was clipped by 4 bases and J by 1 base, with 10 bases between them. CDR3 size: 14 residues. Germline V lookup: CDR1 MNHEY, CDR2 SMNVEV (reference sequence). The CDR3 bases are TGTGCCAGCAGTTCGGCGGGGGGGAACACTGAAGCTTTCTTT. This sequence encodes CASSSAGGNTEAFF.

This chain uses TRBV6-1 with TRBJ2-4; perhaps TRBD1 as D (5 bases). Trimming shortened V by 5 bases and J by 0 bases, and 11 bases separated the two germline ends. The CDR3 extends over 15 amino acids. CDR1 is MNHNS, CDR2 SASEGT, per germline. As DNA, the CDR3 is TGTGCCAGCAGTCCATTCAGGGAAGCCAAAAACATTCAGTACTTC. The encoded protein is CASSPFREAKNIQYF.

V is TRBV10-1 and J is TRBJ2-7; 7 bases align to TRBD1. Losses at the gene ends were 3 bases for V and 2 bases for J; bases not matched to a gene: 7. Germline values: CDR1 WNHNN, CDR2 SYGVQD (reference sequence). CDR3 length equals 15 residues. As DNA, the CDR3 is TGCGCCAGCAGTGACTCGGGACAGCCTCCCTACGAGCAGTACTTC. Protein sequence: CASSDSGQPPYEQYF.

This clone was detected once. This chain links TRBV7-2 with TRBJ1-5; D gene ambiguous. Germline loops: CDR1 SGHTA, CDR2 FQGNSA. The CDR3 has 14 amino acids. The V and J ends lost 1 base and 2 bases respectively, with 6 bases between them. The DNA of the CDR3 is TGTGCCAGCAGCTTAGGGGCAGGCAATCAGCCCCAGCATTTT. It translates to CASSLGAGNQPQHF.